The source of this TCR beta chain is a study of blood T cell repertoires in COVID-19. Study-level information: COVID-19 samples collected from the United States, Italy and Spain covered acute and convalescent phases. The analysed material was cDNA or gDNA that came from T cells, B-cell-depleted T cells, or PBMCs.

Source study methods: How many nucleated cells were present was estimated from reference gene primer amplification. Measured with immunoSEQ multiplex PCR; TCRdb has only the in-frame clones, and not every one. From that table come the V and J calls and clone size; the DNA was used to work out D and trimming. The table has about 100,000 clones, less than 90% seen once; the top ten hold over 1.5%. This CDR3 has 20 amino acids. V lost 3 bases to trimming and J lost 2 bases; unmatched junction nucleotides: 21. From germline, CDR1 is DFQATT and CDR2 SNEGSKA (reference sequence). The chain couples TRBV20-1 to TRBJ2-7, with 11 bases identical to TRBD2. The sequence was obtained from an elderly man with acute or convalescent COVID-19. The source material was peripheral blood. This CDR3 is CSASAGGPGLAVGVPYEQYF. The CDR3 nucleotides are TGCAGTGCTAGTGCCGGCGGTCCGGGACTAGCGGTAGGCGTCCCCTACGAGCAGTACTTC.